The present T cell receptor (beta chain) was sequenced within a study of cytomegalovirus exposure and HLA in healthy donors. In nominal health when sampled, donors likely had unrecorded immune exposures nonetheless. V dropped 5 bases and J dropped 0 bases, with 10 bases sitting between them. This CDR3 has 14 amino acids. CDR1 is SGHTA and CDR2 is FQGNSA in the germline V gene. PCR primers comprised 60 Vbeta and 13 Jbeta primers. Authors' analysis steps: Counted up in a later analysis, unique TCR beta chains came to approximately 83 million, with around 9.9 million shared. This table comes from immunoSEQ multiplex PCR, and its TCRdb copy is limited to in-frame clones, with some not included. V and J calls and clone size follow that table, whereas D and trimming were derived from the DNA. The sample holds about 92,000 clones, about two thirds seen once.

The origin of this receptor is a man aged 50 to 60 in good health and CMV-seronegative. The sample taken for sequencing was PBMCs. The chain links TRBV7-2 to TRBJ2-5; no clear D. In nucleotides, the CDR3 is TGTGCCAGCAGCCCATCCAGGCACCAAGAGACCCAGTACTTC. Translated, it gives CASSPSRHQETQYF.